The 19 T cell receptor beta chains in this list originate from one sample, sequenced in a study of human T cells and chemical hapten exposure (dated by TCRdb to the early 2020s). The library was obtained by RACE. Sequencing took place on a NextSeq 500. The public reads were run again by TCRdb, first through fastp at Q25 and then through MiXCR, and only productive beta chains were kept. Identical CDR3 proteins give one entry, which carries the most common genes and DNA. Here the sample has a few hundred thousand distinct CDR3 sequences; about 6.3% occur a single time. The ten largest clones add up to around 6% of the sample. The sample's time point label, decoded: patch test 2, 6 weeks after DPC sensitization. The treatment or condition label corresponds to: therapeutic diphenylcyclopropenone sensitization with weekly scalp DPC. Source: whole blood, taken in connection with sensitization to the hapten diphenylcyclopropenone (DPC). The receptors originated from a woman aged 18 to 35 with alopecia areata. Some clones in this sample may be carry-over from other donors' samples.

This chain links TRBV28 with TRBJ1-5; TRBD1 is a possible D gene (6 bases). This CDR3 is 14 amino acids long. Germline CDR1 MDHEN, CDR2 SYDVKM. The V end was cut by 6 bases, the J end by 7 bases, with 16 bases between. For the CDR3, the DNA is TGTGCCAGCAGGTATCCTCAGGGGACCCAGCCCCAGCATTTT. This gives the protein CASRYPQGTQPQHF.

This rearrangement joins TRBV6-6 to TRBJ2-7; maybe TRBD2 (6 bases). V lost 0 bases, J lost 4 bases, and 16 bases lay in between. CDR3 size: 16 residues. Germline V CDR1 and CDR2: MNHNY, SVGAGI (reference sequence). The CDR3: CASSYSVVSAGYEQYF. CDR3 sequence (DNA): TGTGCCAGCAGTTACTCGGTGGTATCGGCGGGGTACGAGCAGTACTTC.

The table lists this clonotype with many counts. V and J are TRBV5-1 and TRBJ1-1; D is uncertain. In germline, CDR1 is SGHRS, CDR2 YFSETQ. Trimming took off 0 bases at V and 1 base at J, with 10 bases between the two ends. The CDR3 has 15 amino acids. The CDR3 region is CASSLGPETNTEAFF. Written as DNA, the CDR3 is TGCGCCAGCAGCTTGGGTCCAGAAACGAACACTGAAGCTTTCTTT.

This clonotype was detected a few times. The chain combines TRBV29-1 with TRBJ2-7, with D perhaps TRBD1 (5 bases). This CDR3 is built from 12 residues. V was clipped by 7 bases and J by 2 bases, with 12 bases between them. Germline assignment: CDR1 SQVTM and CDR2 ANQGSEA. This chain's CDR3 is CSAVQGTYEQYF. In DNA form, the CDR3 reads TGCAGCGCTGTTCAGGGAACCTACGAGCAGTACTTC.

This clonotype was counted only a few times. The J gene is TRBJ2-7, the V gene TRBV7-2; D ambiguous. The CDR3 loop spans 12 amino acids. Germline CDR1 and CDR2: SGHTA and FQGNSA. V lost 2 bases and J 2 bases, leaving 4 bases between the germline ends. In DNA form, the CDR3 reads TGTGCCAGCAGCTTATTTACCTACGAGCAGTACTTC. Its translation: CASSLFTYEQYF.

The rearrangement joins TRBV10-3 to TRBJ1-5; D gene unclear. CDR1 ENHRY and CDR2 SYGVKD come from the germline V gene. The CDR3 runs to 15 residues. V lost 1 base, J lost 4 bases, and 11 bases lay in between. Written as DNA, the CDR3 is TGTGCCATCAGTGAGTTGGAGACACATAATCAGCCCCAGCATTTT. Translating gives CAISELETHNQPQHF.

This clonotype showed up many times. This sequence joins TRBV12-3 or TRBV12-4 and TRBJ1-1; 8 bases map to TRBD1. The CDR3 extends over 13 amino acids. The trim removed 6 bases at V and 6 bases at J, leaving 6 bases unmatched. CDR3 sequence: CASRLTGEAEAFF. The CDR3 DNA is TGTGCCAGCAGATTGACAGGGGAGGCTGAAGCTTTCTTT.

This clonotype was recorded a few times. V gene TRBV29-1 combines with J gene TRBJ2-1, with 9 bases identical to TRBD2. CDR1 is SQVTM, CDR2 ANQGSEA, per germline. V lost 3 bases, J lost 2 bases, and 5 bases stayed unmatched. CDR3 size: 15 residues. Written as DNA, the CDR3 is TGCAGCGTTGATGCCGCGGGGGGGGCCTACAATGAGCAGTTCTTC. Protein sequence: CSVDAAGGAYNEQFF.

This clonotype was seen repeatedly, ten times or more. This sequence joins TRBV4-1 and TRBJ1-1; possible D gene TRBD1, 5 bases. Germline values: CDR1 MGHRA, CDR2 YSYEKL. The ends were cut back, 0 bases at V and 6 bases at J, with 26 bases in the middle. The CDR3 length is 19 residues. DNA of the CDR3: TGCGCCAGCAGCCAAGAATTTGCCACCGGTGCCAGCCGGGACCCTGAAGCTTTCTTT. This translates into CASSQEFATGASRDPEAFF.

Ten or more counts support this clonotype. The rearrangement links TRBV9 to TRBJ2-2; possibly TRBD1 for D (6 bases). V was cut by 4 bases and J by 0 bases, with 13 bases left in between. Germline CDR1 reads SGDLS; CDR2 reads YYNGEE. The CDR3 covers 16 residues. The DNA of the CDR3 is TGTGCCAGCAGCCCTAACAGGGCCTCGAACACCGGGGAGCTGTTTTTT. It yields the protein CASSPNRASNTGELFF.

The genes are TRBV7-9 and TRBJ2-3, with D tentatively TRBD1 (7 bases). CDR3 length: 15 residues. V was trimmed by 4 bases and J by 2 bases, leaving 13 bases between them. Germline V lookup: CDR1 SEHNR, CDR2 FQNEAQ (reference sequence). The CDR3 spells CASSSQGDFTDTQYF. DNA for the CDR3: TGTGCCAGCAGCTCCCAGGGGGACTTCACAGATACGCAGTATTTT. Complete variable domain (other parts from reference TRBV7-9 and TRBJ2-3): DTGVSQNPRHKITKRGQNVTFRCDPISEHNRLYWYRQTLGQGPEFLTYFQNEAQLEKSRLLSDRFSAERPKGSFSTLEIQRTEQGDSAMYLCASSSQGDFTDTQYFGPGTRLTVL.

The V gene is TRBV4-3, the J gene TRBJ1-5, with D unclear. The ends were cut back, 0 bases at V and 1 base at J, with 7 bases in the middle. Germline loops: CDR1 LGHNA, CDR2 YSLEER. This CDR3 spans 15 amino acids. The chain's CDR3 is CASSQEPTSNQPQHF. The CDR3 DNA reads as TGCGCCAGCAGCCAAGAGCCGACAAGCAATCAGCCCCAGCATTTT.

This clonotype was seen repeatedly, ten times or more. The genes are TRBV20-1 and TRBJ2-3; D is perhaps TRBD2 (6 bases). Trimming cost V 3 bases and J 2 bases, with 15 bases left between them. Germline V gene sequence: CDR1 DFQATT, CDR2 SNEGSKA (reference sequence). The CDR3 has 15 amino acids. The CDR3 nucleotides are TGCAGTGCTAGTGAACTAGCTCCGAACACAGATACGCAGTATTTT. Protein sequence: CSASELAPNTDTQYF.

This clonotype came up many times. The V gene is TRBV27, the J gene TRBJ1-1; possible D gene TRBD1, 5 bases. V was cut by 2 bases and J by 2 bases, with 12 bases left in between. Germline V lookup: CDR1 MNHEY, CDR2 SMNVEV (reference sequence). The CDR3 consists of 15 residues. CDR3 bases: TGTGCCAGCAGTTTAATAGGGGCACCAAACACTGAAGCTTTCTTT. Translated, it gives CASSLIGAPNTEAFF.

This clonotype appeared many times. The chain has TRBV3-1 and TRBJ1-1; D perhaps matches TRBD1 (6 bases). The CDR3 spans 12 residues. V lost 8 bases and J lost 0, with 7 bases in between. Germline V lookup: CDR1 LGHDT, CDR2 YNNKEL (reference sequence). In DNA, the CDR3 is TGTGCCAGCGGGACACTGAACACTGAAGCTTTCTTT. It translates to CASGTLNTEAFF. The full variable domain, in which reference TRBV3-1 and TRBJ1-1 provide the parts outside the CDR3, is DTAVSQTPKYLVTQMGNDKSIKCEQNLGHDTMYWYKQDSKKFLKIMFSYNNKELIINETVPNRFSPKSPDKAHLNLHINSLELGDSAVYFCASGTLNTEAFFGQGTRLTVV.

This rearrangement joins TRBV6-5 to TRBJ2-7; 9 bases align to TRBD1. The length of the CDR3 is 14 residues. Germline CDR1 is MNHEY and CDR2 is SVGAGI. The V and J ends lost 2 bases and 4 bases, in that order; junction bases with no gene match: 3. CDR3 protein: CASSYQDRGYEQYF. For the CDR3, the DNA is TGTGCCAGCAGTTACCAGGACAGGGGTTACGAGCAGTACTTC.

This clonotype has a handful of counts. The chain links TRBV28 to TRBJ2-2, with D possibly being TRBD1 (6 bases). The germline V and J ends were trimmed by 7 bases and 4 bases, with 13 bases remaining between them. CDR1 and CDR2 (germline): MDHEN, SYDVKM. The CDR3 has 14 residues. In nucleotides, the CDR3 is TGTGCCAGCACTGGACAGACCTTCACCGGGGAGCTGTTTTTT. This translates into CASTGQTFTGELFF.

This clonotype was counted between two and nine times. V gene TRBV11-2 combines with J gene TRBJ2-3; 7 nucleotides line up with TRBD1. Germline lookup yields CDR1 SGHAT and CDR2 FQNNGV. The CDR3 spans 15 residues. Unmatched junction bases numbered 4, after V lost 4 bases and J lost 0 bases. The CDR3 nucleotides read TGTGCCAGCAGCTCCGTCAGGGGGAGCACAGATACGCAGTATTTT. Its protein product is CASSSVRGSTDTQYF.

This rearrangement joins TRBV11-3 to TRBJ1-5, with a weak D call TRBD1 (5 bases). Germline V gene sequence: CDR1 SGHNT, CDR2 YENEEA. Trimming took off 1 base at V and 5 bases at J, with 21 bases between the two ends. The CDR3 is made up of 18 amino acids. The DNA of the CDR3 is TGTGCCAGCAGCTTAGGTTTATCGGGGCCTGGGAGAGATCAGCCCCAGCATTTT. Encoded protein: CASSLGLSGPGRDQPQHF.